This T cell receptor (beta chain) comes out of a study of blood T cell repertoires in COVID-19. Looking at the study overall: COVID-19 samples, acute and convalescent, were from the United States, Italy and Spain. From T cells, B-cell-depleted T cells, or PBMCs came the material, which was cDNA or gDNA.

This clone was seen more than once but under ten times. The germline V and J ends were trimmed by 2 bases and 8 bases, with 12 bases remaining between them. Germline CDR1 and CDR2: GTSNPN and SVGIG (reference sequence). The CDR3 has 12 residues. Source study methods: Estimation of nucleated cell counts relied on the amplification of reference gene primers. TCRdb's copy holds only in-frame clones and misses some; the assay was immunoSEQ multiplex PCR. V and J calls plus clone size are reproduced from that table; the DNA served to infer D and trimming. The data show more than 150,000 clones, about 88% seen once.

The origin of this receptor is a man aged 30 to 45 with active or convalescent COVID-19. The genes are TRBV30 and TRBJ1-2, with a tentative D call TRBD1 (5 bases). Sequencing was carried out using peripheral blood. The CDR3 here is CAWSSGTFGYTF. The DNA for the CDR3 is TGTGCCTGGAGTTCCGGGACTTTCGGCTACACCTTC.